These T cell receptor beta chains were read from a single sample in a study of blood T cell repertoires in COVID-19. Libraries were prepared by immunoSEQ multiplex PCR; TCRdb keeps only in-frame clonotypes and omits some of them. Here the sample spans 430,000 or so clones, over 75% being singletons. The sequencing sample was made of PBMCs or T cells enriched from blood (not recorded which). These receptors were obtained from a woman aged 18-35 years who had been exposed to COVID-19. Each CDR3 is given with its conserved first and last residue. The order of the fields is J gene, D gene, clone size, V gene, CDR3 DNA, CDR3 protein. D genes are given only for firm matches. Clone size is stated in some rows and not others, as once, few, many or a class when expanded.

TRBJ1-5	-	-	TRBV21-1	TGTGCCAGCAGCAACCTGACAGTAGCCAGCAATCAGCCCCAGCATTTT	CASSNLTVASNQPQHF
TRBJ1-2	TRBD1	-	TRBV29-1	TGCAGCGTCGAAGATATTATTACAGGGGTCCACAGTAATAACTATGGCTACACCTTC	CSVEDIITGVHSNNYGYTF
TRBJ1-1	TRBD1	-	TRBV29-1	TGCAGCGTTAAGACAGGGGGGAACACTGAAGCTTTCTTT	CSVKTGGNTEAFF
TRBJ2-1	TRBD2	-	TRBV6-4	TGTGCCAGCAGTAGCTTTAGCGGGAGGGCCGATGAGCAGTTCTTC	CASSSFSGRADEQFF
TRBJ1-2	-	-	TRBV2	TGTGCCAGCAGGAACGAAGGGGGGGGTGGCTACACCTTC	CASRNEGGGGYTF
TRBJ1-3	TRBD1	few	TRBV4-1	TGCGCCAGCAGCCAAGGGGGACAGAGACAATACCGCTCTGGAAACACCATATATTTT	CASSQGGQRQYRSGNTIYF
TRBJ2-3	TRBD1	few	TRBV19	TGTGCCAGTAGTATAAACAGGGGTGATACGCAGTATTTT	CASSINRGDTQYF
TRBJ1-5	-	-	TRBV28	TGTGCCAGCAGGGACAGTGGTAGGGAGCCCCAGCATTTT	CASRDSGREPQHF
TRBJ2-7	TRBD2	-	TRBV2	TGTGCCAGCAGACTAGCGGGAGGCGAGCAGTACTTC	CASRLAGGEQYF
TRBJ1-1	TRBD1	-	TRBV19	TGTGCCAGTAGTATATTTATGGGGCCCAGGGGGCTCACTGAAGCTTTCTTT	CASSIFMGPRGLTEAFF
TRBJ2-1	TRBD2	-	TRBV6-5	TGTGCCAGCAGAGCCGGACTAGCGGGGGACAATGAGCAGTTCTTC	CASRAGLAGDNEQFF
TRBJ2-1	TRBD2	-	TRBV7-7	TGTGCCAGCAGCTTAGCTAGCGGGGGCTCCAATGAGCAGTTCTTC	CASSLASGGSNEQFF
TRBJ2-7	-	-	TRBV28	TGTGCCAGCAGTTTAGGACATTTGGCCTACGAGCAGTACTTC	CASSLGHLAYEQYF
TRBJ1-6	-	-	TRBV5-6	TGTGCCAGCAGCTTGGTCGGTGGAGGGGCGGGAGCGTCACCCCTCCACTTT	CASSLVGGGAGASPLHF
TRBJ2-7	TRBD2	once	TRBV6-5	TGTGCCAGCAGTTTTTCGGGACTAGCCAGCTACGAGCAGTACTTC	CASSFSGLASYEQYF
TRBJ1-1	-	-	TRBV5-1	TGCGCCAGCTCGGAGGGGCCTGAAGCTTTCTTT	CASSEGPEAFF
TRBJ2-1	-	-	TRBV3-1/TRBV3-2	TGTGCCAGCAGCCAAGTCCTACTAAACTCCTACAATGAGCAGTTCTTC	CASSQVLLNSYNEQFF
TRBJ2-2	TRBD2	-	TRBV7-6	TGTGCCAGCAGCTTAGATAGCGGGAGCATCACCGGGGAGCTGTTTTTT	CASSLDSGSITGELFF
TRBJ1-6	-	-	TRBV5-4	TGTGCCAGCAGCTTGAAACAGGCTAGCTCCTATAATTCACCCCTCCACTTT	CASSLKQASSYNSPLHF
TRBJ1-2	TRBD1	few	TRBV6-5	TGTGCCAGCAGTTATCTCCCTGGACAGGGAAGGGGCTACACCTTC	CASSYLPGQGRGYTF
TRBJ1-3	TRBD1	-	TRBV3-1/TRBV3-2	TGTGCCAGCAGTCGACAGGGAACCTCTGGAAACACCATATATTTT	CASSRQGTSGNTIYF
TRBJ1-5	-	-	TRBV15	TGTGCCACCAGCAGAGTAGCAGGGCCGAGACAGCCCCAGCATTTT	CATSRVAGPRQPQHF
TRBJ2-7	TRBD2	-	TRBV5-4	TGTGCCAGCAGCTTGGGACTAGCGGGAGGGGCCTACGAGCAGTACTTC	CASSLGLAGGAYEQYF
TRBJ2-1	TRBD2	-	TRBV18	TGTGCCAGCTCACTCCCACTAGCGGGGGGCACATACAATGAGCAGTTCTTC	CASSLPLAGGTYNEQFF
TRBJ2-7	TRBD2	-	TRBV27	TGTGCCAGCAGGCAACTAGCGGAATACGAGCAGTACTTC	CASRQLAEYEQYF
TRBJ2-7	TRBD2	-	TRBV5-6	TGTGCCAGCAGCCAAGGGACTAGCGGGGGTCCCGAGCAGTACTTC	CASSQGTSGGPEQYF
TRBJ1-1	TRBD1	-	TRBV7-9	TGTGCCATTAGGGGGCGGGGAACTGAAGCTTTCTTT	CAIRGRGTEAFF
TRBJ1-3	-	-	TRBV28	TGTGCCAGCAGTTTAGTATCTCTCTCTGGAAACACCATATATTTT	CASSLVSLSGNTIYF
TRBJ2-3	TRBD1	few	TRBV6-4	TGTGCCAGCAGGCCTGGACAGGGGGCTAGCACAGATACGCAGTATTTT	CASRPGQGASTDTQYF
TRBJ1-1	-	-	TRBV27	TGTGCCAGCAGTCCAAGGGGAGGGCGAGCTTTCTTT	CASSPRGGRAFF
TRBJ1-5	-	few	TRBV18	TGTGCCAGCTCACAACTCCCGACTCACAAGGTTCATCAGCCCCAGCATTTT	CASSQLPTHKVHQPQHF
TRBJ1-1	TRBD1	once	TRBV10-3	TGTGCCATCAGTCAACAGACAGGGATGAACACTGAAGCTTTCTTT	CAISQQTGMNTEAFF
TRBJ1-1	-	-	TRBV18	TGTGCCAGCTCACTTAAGAACACTGAAGCTTTCTTT	CASSLKNTEAFF
TRBJ1-2	-	-	TRBV6-6	TGTGCCAGCAGCGGTCCCAACAGGGCGGGCGGCTACACCTTC	CASSGPNRAGGYTF
TRBJ1-2	TRBD1	-	TRBV28	TGTGCCAGCAGCCGGGACAGGCGTTATGGCTACACCTTC	CASSRDRRYGYTF
TRBJ1-1	-	-	TRBV20-1	TGCAGTGTAACAGACACTGAAGCTTTCTTT	CSVTDTEAFF
TRBJ1-1	TRBD1	once	TRBV5-8	TGTGCCAGCAGCTCACCGGGACAGATGAACACTGAAGCTTTCTTT	CASSSPGQMNTEAFF
TRBJ2-7	TRBD2	once	TRBV19	TGTGCCAGTAGTATAGAAACGACTAGCCTGAGCTCCTACGAGCAGTACTTC	CASSIETTSLSSYEQYF
TRBJ1-2	-	few	TRBV7-9	TGTGCCAGCAGCTTAGAAACGACAGCCTATGGCTACACCTTC	CASSLETTAYGYTF
TRBJ2-1	-	-	TRBV10-3	TGTGCCACCCTACGGGGGGCCGACGCGAATGAGCAGTTCTTC	CATLRGADANEQFF
TRBJ1-2	-	-	TRBV19	TGTGCCAGTAGTATGTCCCTCTCCTATGGCTACACCTTC	CASSMSLSYGYTF
TRBJ1-1	TRBD1	few	TRBV5-1	TGCGCCAGCAGCTTTAGGACAGGGAACACTGAAGCTTTCTTT	CASSFRTGNTEAFF
TRBJ1-6	-	-	TRBV7-8	TGTGCCAGCAGCTTAGCTACTACAGGGTCGAATTGGAATTCACCCCTCCACTTT	CASSLATTGSNWNSPLHF
TRBJ1-2	-	-	TRBV3-1/TRBV3-2	TGTGCCAGCAGCCAAGTCCGGGACCCAAGCGGGTTTGGCTACACCTTC	CASSQVRDPSGFGYTF